One and the same sample provided the 8 T cell receptor beta chains below, sequenced in a study of T cell responses to AZD1222 COVID-19 vaccine. Libraries were prepared by immunoSEQ multiplex PCR; TCRdb keeps only in-frame clonotypes and omits some of them. The table has about 130,000 clones, roughly 85% seen once. Sequenced here: peripheral blood, sampled 28 days after the second dose of the MenACWY control vaccine. The origin of the receptors is an adult who received the MenACWY meningococcal vaccine as a control.

This chain connects TRBV18 to TRBJ2-5; weak D call: TRBD1 (5 bases). V shed 0 bases and J shed 5 bases, with 10 bases lying between them. Per the germline V gene, CDR1 is KGHSH and CDR2 is LQKENI. The CDR3 sequence is 14 residues long. This chain's CDR3 is CASSPPGLPETQYF. DNA of the CDR3: TGTGCCAGCTCACCACCGGGGCTACCCGAGACCCAGTACTTC.

The chain is built from TRBV10-2 and TRBJ1-1; 7 bases align to TRBD1. With 4 bases clipped from V and 6 bases from J, the junction kept 5 bases outside the gene matches. The CDR3 has 13 amino acids. Germline CDR1 and CDR2: WSHSY and SAAADI. In DNA form, the CDR3 reads TGCGCCAGCAGTGTAACAGGGGAAGCTGAAGCTTTCTTT. It specifies CASSVTGEAEAFF.

Turning to this clone: Relative to the germline gene, one junction end is altered; a read error may explain this. The CDR3 spells CASSLSESNEQFF. CDR3 in DNA: TGTGCTAGCAGCTTATCAGAGAGCAATGAGCAGTTCTTC. The V and J genes are TRBV7-7 and TRBJ2-1; D unresolved. The CDR3 spans 13 residues. Germline V gene sequence: CDR1 SSHAT, CDR2 FNYEAQ (reference sequence).

The chain has TRBV11-2 and TRBJ1-3; D gene uncertain. The CDR3 spans 16 residues. V shed 5 bases and J shed 0 bases, with 14 bases lying between them. Germline V lookup: CDR1 SGHAT, CDR2 FQNNGV. Here the CDR3 reads CASSTTPQPSGNTIYF. In DNA form, the CDR3 reads TGTGCCAGCAGCACTACCCCCCAGCCCTCTGGAAACACCATATATTTT.

The chain combines TRBV6-6 with TRBJ1-5, with D possibly matching TRBD1 (6 bases). Trimming removed 1 base from V and 5 bases from J, with 9 bases in between. Germline V gene data show CDR1 as MNHNY and CDR2 as SVGAGI (reference sequence). The length of the CDR3 is 14 residues. The CDR3 DNA follows: TGTGCCAGCAGTTACTGGGGGGCCGATCAGCCCCAGCATTTT. Protein sequence: CASSYWGADQPQHF.

The chain recombines TRBV29-1 with TRBJ1-4, with a possible D match to TRBD1 (5 bases). CDR3 length: 13 amino acids. Germline V CDR1 and CDR2: SQVTM, ANQGSEA. V lost 1 base and J 11 bases, leaving 14 bases between the germline ends. The CDR3, as DNA: TGCAGCGTTGAAGGGGCGGGGGAATTTAAACTGTTTTTT. Amino acids: CSVEGAGEFKLFF.

The chain carries TRBV11-3 and TRBJ2-1, with a weak D call TRBD1 (5 bases). This CDR3 region has 17 residues. Germline V gene sequence: CDR1 SGHNT, CDR2 YENEEA. The ends were cut back, 3 bases at V and 5 bases at J, with 20 bases in the middle. The CDR3 coding sequence is TGTGCCAGCAGCTTTCAGGGTTGGGGATTCCAACACAATGAGCAGTTCTTC. Translating it yields CASSFQGWGFQHNEQFF.

The V call is TRBV30, the J call TRBJ2-7; D is possibly TRBD2 (6 bases). From germline, CDR1 is GTSNPN and CDR2 SVGIG (reference sequence). The CDR3 totals 16 residues. V lost 5 bases to trimming and J lost 1 base, with 21 bases between them. Here the CDR3 reads CAWASERGTASYEQYF. The CDR3 bases are TGTGCCTGGGCGTCAGAACGGGGGACCGCGTCCTACGAGCAGTACTTC.